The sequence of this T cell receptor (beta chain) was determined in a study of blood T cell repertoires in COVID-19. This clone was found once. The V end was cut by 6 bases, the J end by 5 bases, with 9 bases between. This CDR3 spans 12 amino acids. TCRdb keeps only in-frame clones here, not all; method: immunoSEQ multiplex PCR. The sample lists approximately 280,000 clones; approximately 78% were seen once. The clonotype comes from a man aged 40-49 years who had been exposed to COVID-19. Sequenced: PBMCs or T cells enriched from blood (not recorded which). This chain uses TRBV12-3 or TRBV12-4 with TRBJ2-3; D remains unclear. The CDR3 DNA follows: TGTGCCAGCAGATCAGATGGAGATACGCAGTATTTT. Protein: CASRSDGDTQYF.